This T cell receptor beta chain appears in the sequencing data of a study of PD-1 blockade in classical Hodgkin lymphoma. Every single patient, without exception, relapsed after autologous stem cell transplantation, and brentuximab vedotin exposure varied. Classifying best responses yielded complete response, partial response or progressive disease. As to this clone: Its target is not known. The junction differs from germline at one of its ends, possibly a read error.

This CDR3 has 11 residues. In germline, CDR1 is SNHLY, CDR2 FYNNEI. Study results and caveats: The diversity seen at baseline in complete responders resembled that of newly diagnosed patients. By C4D1, CD4+ diversity increased significantly, especially in complete responders. Newly diagnosed patients were reported to start with lower TCR diversity than healthy donors.

Produced via immunoSEQ multiplex PCR; TCRdb's table is partial and in-frame only. The repertoire holds about 11,000 clones, with 80% as singletons. The chain is built from TRBV2 and TRBJ2-7; the match to TRBD1 covers 10 bases. The source was peripheral blood mononuclear cells (PBMCs), collected before the second cycle of nivolumab. The receptor comes from a human donor with classical Hodgkin lymphoma. The CDR3 region has the DNA TGTGCCAGCAGTGGACAGGGGGCGTCCGACTTC. Amino acid sequence: CASSGQGASDF.